This T cell receptor (beta chain) was found in a study of T cell responses to AZD1222 COVID-19 vaccine. Overall study results and limits: There were mostly white British donors and more females than males, and clonal diversity was possibly underestimated. Dominant CD4 TCR responses targeted spike regions 160-218 and 743-854. As reported, nearly half of all spike-specific TCRs target variant regions that are unmutated. Spike-specific TCR breadth and depth went up after people got two AZD1222 doses.

The CDR3 consists of 14 residues. V was pared by 6 bases and J by 4 bases, with 6 bases of the junction left unmatched. CDR1 and CDR2 from the germline V gene are MDHEN and SYDVKM. Method: immunoSEQ multiplex PCR; TCRdb's copy keeps in-frame clones and lacks some. In the table there are around 100,000 clones, about 89% of which are singletons. Regarding this clone: The antigen is undetermined.

This chain connects TRBV28 to TRBJ2-5; 9 bases fit TRBD1. The receptor comes from an adult who received the AZD1222 COVID-19 vaccine. Sample: peripheral blood, taken 28 days after the second AZD1222 dose. The CDR3 nucleotides are TGTGCCAGCAGCCACGGACAGGGGAGAGAGACCCAGTACTTC. Translating gives CASSHGQGRETQYF.